This T cell receptor (beta chain) stems from a study of PD-L1 blockade in urothelial cancer. Study overall: After treatment start, blood was analyzed at 3 weeks (second dose) and at 6 weeks.

The V gene's germline CDR1 is MDHEN and CDR2 SYDVKM. CDR3 length: 16 residues. Trimming shortened V by 3 bases and J by 5 bases, and 20 bases separated the two germline ends. The time point was: pretreatment peripheral blood. Between 1 and 8 samples, pretreatment and on-treatment, were given by each patient. Each PCR had synthetic TCR analog templates added to it as a spike-in. The method was immunoSEQ multiplex PCR; TCRdb's version includes in-frame clones alone and lacks a portion of them. The repertoire holds 15,000 to 20,000 clones, with about nine tenths as singletons. The gene calls are TRBV28 and TRBJ2-7, with D maybe TRBD1 (6 bases). The sample was PBMCs, taken around atezolizumab (anti-PD-L1) treatment. This TCR came from a man between 65 and 85 years old with urothelial cancer. The CDR3 sequence: CASSFYPLKQGDEQYF. Written as DNA, the CDR3 is TGTGCCAGCAGTTTTTACCCCTTGAAACAGGGCGACGAGCAGTACTTC.